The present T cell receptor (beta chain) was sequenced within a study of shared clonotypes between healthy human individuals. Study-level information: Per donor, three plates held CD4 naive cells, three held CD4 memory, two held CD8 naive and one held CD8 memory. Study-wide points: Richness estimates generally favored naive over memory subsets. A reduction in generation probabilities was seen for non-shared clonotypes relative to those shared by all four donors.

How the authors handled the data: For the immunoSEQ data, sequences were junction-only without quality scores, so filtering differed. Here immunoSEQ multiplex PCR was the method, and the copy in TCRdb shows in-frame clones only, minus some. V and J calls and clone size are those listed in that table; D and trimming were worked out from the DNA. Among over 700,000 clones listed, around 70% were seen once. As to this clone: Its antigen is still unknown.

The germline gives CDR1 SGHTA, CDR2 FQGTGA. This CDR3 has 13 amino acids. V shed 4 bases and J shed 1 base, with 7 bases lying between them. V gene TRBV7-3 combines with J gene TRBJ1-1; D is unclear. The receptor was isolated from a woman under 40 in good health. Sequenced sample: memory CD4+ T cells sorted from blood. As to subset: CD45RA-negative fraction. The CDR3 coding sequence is TGTGCCAGCAGCTCACAGCCGAACACTGAAGCTTTCTTT. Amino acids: CASSSQPNTEAFF.